This T cell receptor (beta chain) was captured in a study of Ad26.COV2.S vaccination and SARS-CoV-2 variants. Background on the study: In the study, Ad26.COV2.S was injected intramuscularly once, or twice 56 days apart.

The repertoire was sequenced with immunoSEQ multiplex PCR; TCRdb's copy has only in-frame clones and lacks some. The data hold about 330,000 clones, with approximately 87% observed a single time. Treatment of the sample: 15 to 20 received Ad26.COV2.S at low or high dose, single or two shots; 5 received placebo; per-sample allocation not given. All samples were drawn on day 63, counting from the first vaccine or placebo injection. This clone has a handful of counts. This receptor was obtained from a person between 18 and 60 years old who received the Ad26.COV2.S COVID-19 vaccine or a placebo. The starting material was peripheral blood, obtained in a trial of Ad26.COV2.S vaccine versus placebo.

DNA of the CDR3: TGTGCCAGCTCACCACCCGGAGTAGCTAATGAAAAACTGTTTTTT. Amino acids: CASSPPGVANEKLFF. The gene calls are TRBV18 and TRBJ1-4; D remains ambiguous. The germline gives CDR1 KGHSH, CDR2 LQKENI. Deletions cut 0 bases from V and 3 bases from J, with 8 bases between. CDR3 length equals 15 residues.